This T cell receptor beta chain was sequenced during a study of T cell changes during pregnancy in multiple sclerosis. There are 13 residues in the CDR3. With V trimmed by 7 bases and J by 4 bases, 5 bases remained unmatched. CDR1 is SQVTM and CDR2 is ANQGSEA in the germline V gene. The method was immunoSEQ multiplex PCR; TCRdb's version includes in-frame clones alone and lacks a portion of them. Of 100,000 or so clones in the sample, roughly 90% are singletons; the top ten hold less than 2%. The TCR originated in a female donor with multiple sclerosis, enrolled in a pregnancy study. The V and J genes are TRBV29-1 and TRBJ1-2; 11 nucleotides match TRBD1. The source material was peripheral blood, sampled after pregnancy. The CDR3 nucleotides read TGCAGCGCCAGGACAGGGGGCAGCTATGGCTACACCTTC. Translated, it gives CSARTGGSYGYTF.